This TCR beta chain was sequenced for a study of blood T cell repertoires in COVID-19. Study-wide background: Whether acute or convalescent, the COVID-19 samples came from the United States, Italy and Spain. From T cells, B-cell-depleted T cells, or PBMCs came the material, which was cDNA or gDNA.

The table came from immunoSEQ multiplex PCR; TCRdb's copy has only in-frame clones and leaves some out. This table has 200,000 to 250,000 clones, 75% to 85% appearing once. The CDR3 has 14 amino acids. The germline V gene encodes CDR1 SGHRS and CDR2 YFSETQ. V dropped 3 bases and J dropped 4 bases, with 11 bases sitting between them. The sequenced sample consisted of peripheral blood. This TCR was sampled from a woman aged 70 to 79 with acute or convalescent COVID-19. The genes are TRBV5-1 and TRBJ1-5; a weak D match, TRBD1 (6 bases). The CDR3 DNA is TGCGCCAGCAGCTCCGGGACACCTAATCAGCCCCAGCATTTT. Translation gives CASSSGTPNQPQHF.